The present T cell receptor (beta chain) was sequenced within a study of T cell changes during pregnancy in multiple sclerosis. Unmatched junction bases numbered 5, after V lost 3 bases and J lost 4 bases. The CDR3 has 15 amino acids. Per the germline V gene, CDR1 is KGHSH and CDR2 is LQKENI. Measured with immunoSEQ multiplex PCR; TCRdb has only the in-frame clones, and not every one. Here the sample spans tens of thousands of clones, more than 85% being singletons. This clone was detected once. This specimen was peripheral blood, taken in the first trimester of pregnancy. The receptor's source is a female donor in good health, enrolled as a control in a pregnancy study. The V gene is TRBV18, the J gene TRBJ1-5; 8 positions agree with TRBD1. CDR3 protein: CASSPGTGGNQPQHF. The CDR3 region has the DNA TGTGCCAGCTCACCCGGGACAGGAGGGAATCAGCCCCAGCATTTT.